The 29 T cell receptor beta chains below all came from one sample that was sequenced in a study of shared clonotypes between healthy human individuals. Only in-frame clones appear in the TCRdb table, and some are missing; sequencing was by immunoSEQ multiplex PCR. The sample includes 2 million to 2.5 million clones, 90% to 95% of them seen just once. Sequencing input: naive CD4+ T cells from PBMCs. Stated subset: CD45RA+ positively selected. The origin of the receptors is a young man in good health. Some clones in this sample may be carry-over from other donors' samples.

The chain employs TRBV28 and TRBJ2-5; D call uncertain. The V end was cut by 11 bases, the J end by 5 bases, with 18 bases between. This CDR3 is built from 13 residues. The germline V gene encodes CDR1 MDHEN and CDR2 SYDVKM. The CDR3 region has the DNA TGTGCCGATATCCCCGGGTGTGACGAGACCCAGTACTTC. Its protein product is CADIPGCDETQYF. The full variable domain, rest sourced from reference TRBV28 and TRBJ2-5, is DVKVTQSSRYLVKRTGEKVFLECVQDMDHENMFWYRQDPGLGLRLIYFSYDVKMKEKGDIPEGYSVSREKKERFSLILESASTNQTSMYLCADIPGCDETQYFGPGTRLLVL.

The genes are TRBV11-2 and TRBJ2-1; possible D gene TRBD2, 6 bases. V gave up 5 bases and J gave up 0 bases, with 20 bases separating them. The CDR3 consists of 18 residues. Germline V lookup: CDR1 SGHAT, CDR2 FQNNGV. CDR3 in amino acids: CASSPGPLRDSSYNEQFF. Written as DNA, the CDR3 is TGTGCCAGCAGCCCAGGACCTCTCCGGGACTCCTCCTACAATGAGCAGTTCTTC.

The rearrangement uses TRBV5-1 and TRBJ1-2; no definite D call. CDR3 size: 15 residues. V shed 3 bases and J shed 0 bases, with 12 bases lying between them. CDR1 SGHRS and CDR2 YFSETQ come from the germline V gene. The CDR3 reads CASSSDLTSNYGYTF. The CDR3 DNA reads TGCGCCAGCAGCTCGGACCTTACTTCTAACTATGGCTACACCTTC.

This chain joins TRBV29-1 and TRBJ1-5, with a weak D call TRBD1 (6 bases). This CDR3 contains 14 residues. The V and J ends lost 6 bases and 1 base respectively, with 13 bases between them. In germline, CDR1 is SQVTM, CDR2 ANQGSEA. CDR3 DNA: TGCAGCGTCGTAGACACAGGGAGCAATCAGCCCCAGCATTTT. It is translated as CSVVDTGSNQPQHF.

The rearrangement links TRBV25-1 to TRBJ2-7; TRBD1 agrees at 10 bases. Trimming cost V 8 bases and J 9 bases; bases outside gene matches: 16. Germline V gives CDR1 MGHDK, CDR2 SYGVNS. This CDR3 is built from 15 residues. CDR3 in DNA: TGTGCCAGCCTCCCTGAGGGGACAGGGGCTATAGGGCAGTACTTC. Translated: CASLPEGTGAIGQYF.

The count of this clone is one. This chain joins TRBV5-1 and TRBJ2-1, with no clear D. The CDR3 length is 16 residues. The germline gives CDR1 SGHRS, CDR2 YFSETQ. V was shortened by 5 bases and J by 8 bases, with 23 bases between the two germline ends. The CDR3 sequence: CASRRSRLDRKDEQFF. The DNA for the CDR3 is TGCGCCAGCAGGCGGTCGCGGCTAGATAGGAAGGATGAGCAGTTCTTC.

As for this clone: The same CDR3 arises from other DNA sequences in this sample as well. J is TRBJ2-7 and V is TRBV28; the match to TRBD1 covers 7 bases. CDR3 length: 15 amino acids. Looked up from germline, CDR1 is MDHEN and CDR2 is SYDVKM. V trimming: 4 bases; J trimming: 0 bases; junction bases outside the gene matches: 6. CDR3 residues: CASSSTGTDSYEQYF. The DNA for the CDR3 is TGTGCCAGCAGTTCCACCGGGACAGACTCCTACGAGCAGTACTTC.

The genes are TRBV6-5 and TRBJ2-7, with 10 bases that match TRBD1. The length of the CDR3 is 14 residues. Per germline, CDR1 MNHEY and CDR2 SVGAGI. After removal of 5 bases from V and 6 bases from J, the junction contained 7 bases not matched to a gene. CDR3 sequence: CASSPRTGGFEQYF. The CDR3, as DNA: TGTGCCAGCAGTCCCCGGACAGGGGGATTCGAGCAGTACTTC.

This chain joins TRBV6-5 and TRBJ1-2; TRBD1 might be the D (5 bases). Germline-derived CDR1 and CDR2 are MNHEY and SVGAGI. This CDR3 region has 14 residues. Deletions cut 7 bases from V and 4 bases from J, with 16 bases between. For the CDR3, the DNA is TGTGCCAGCAATAAGGGGACCCTCCCCTATGGCTACACCTTC. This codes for CASNKGTLPYGYTF.

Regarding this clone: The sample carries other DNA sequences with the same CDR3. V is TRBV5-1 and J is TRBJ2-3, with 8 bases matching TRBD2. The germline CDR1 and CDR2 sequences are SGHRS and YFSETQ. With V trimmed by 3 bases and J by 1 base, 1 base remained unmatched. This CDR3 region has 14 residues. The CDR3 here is CASSSLAGTDTQYF. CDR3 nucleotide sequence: TGCGCCAGCAGCTCACTAGCGGGCACAGATACGCAGTATTTT. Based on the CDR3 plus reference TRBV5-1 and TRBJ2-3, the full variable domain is KAGVTQTPRYLIKTRGQQVTLSCSPISGHRSVSWYQQTPGQGLQFLFEYFSETQRNKGNFPGRFSGRQFSNSRSEMNVSTLELGDSALYLCASSSLAGTDTQYFGPGTRLTVL.

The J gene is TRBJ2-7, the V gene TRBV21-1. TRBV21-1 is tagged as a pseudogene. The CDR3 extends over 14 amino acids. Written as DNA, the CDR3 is TGTGCCAGCAGCCCCCCCTTGGGGGTATCCGAGCAGTACTTC. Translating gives CASSPPLGVSEQYF.

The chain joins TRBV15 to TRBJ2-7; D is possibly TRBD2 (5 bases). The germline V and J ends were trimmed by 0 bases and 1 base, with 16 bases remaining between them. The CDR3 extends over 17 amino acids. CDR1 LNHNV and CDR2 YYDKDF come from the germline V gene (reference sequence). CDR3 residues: CATSRDYGRSTSYEQYF. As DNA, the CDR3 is TGTGCCACCAGCAGAGATTATGGGAGATCGACGTCCTACGAGCAGTACTTC.

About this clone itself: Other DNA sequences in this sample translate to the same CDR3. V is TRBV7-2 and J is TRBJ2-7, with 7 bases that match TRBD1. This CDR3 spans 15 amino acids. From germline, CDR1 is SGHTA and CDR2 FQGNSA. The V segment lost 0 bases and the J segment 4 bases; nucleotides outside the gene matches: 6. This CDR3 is CASSLAGTENYEQYF. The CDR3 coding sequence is TGTGCCAGCAGCTTAGCCGGGACAGAAAATTACGAGCAGTACTTC. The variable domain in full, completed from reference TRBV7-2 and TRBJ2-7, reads GAGVSQSPSNKVTEKGKDVELRCDPISGHTALYWYRQSLGQGLEFLIYFQGNSAPDKSGLPSDRFSAERTGGSVSTLTIQRTQQEDSAVYLCASSLAGTENYEQYFGPGTRLTVT.

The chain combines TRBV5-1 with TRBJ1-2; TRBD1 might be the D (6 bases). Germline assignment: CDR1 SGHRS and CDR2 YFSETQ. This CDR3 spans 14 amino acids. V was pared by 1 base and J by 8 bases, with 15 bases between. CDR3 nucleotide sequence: TGCGCCAGCAGCTTGCTCCCAGGGGATGGCGGCTACACCTTC. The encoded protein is CASSLLPGDGGYTF.

CDR3 sequence reads: CASSIAVGTGNQPQHF. The CDR3 region has the DNA TGTGCCAGTAGTATAGCCGTAGGGACGGGCAATCAGCCCCAGCATTTT. The rearrangement uses TRBV19 and TRBJ1-5; possibly TRBD1 for D (5 bases). The V gene's germline CDR1 is LNHDA and CDR2 SQIVND (reference sequence). Deletions cut 1 base from V and 2 bases from J, with 12 bases between. The length of the CDR3 is 16 residues.

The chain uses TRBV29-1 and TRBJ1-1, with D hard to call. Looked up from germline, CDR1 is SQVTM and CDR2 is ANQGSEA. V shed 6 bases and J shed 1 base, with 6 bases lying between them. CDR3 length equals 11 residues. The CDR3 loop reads CSVRKNTEAFF. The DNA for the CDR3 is TGCAGCGTAAGGAAGAACACTGAAGCTTTCTTT.

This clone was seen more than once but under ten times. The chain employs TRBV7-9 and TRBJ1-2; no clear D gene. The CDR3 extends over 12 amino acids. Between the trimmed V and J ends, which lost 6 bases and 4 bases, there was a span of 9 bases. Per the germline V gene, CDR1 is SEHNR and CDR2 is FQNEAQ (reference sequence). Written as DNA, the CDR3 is TGTGCCAGCAGTTCCGACGTCTATGGCTACACCTTC. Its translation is CASSSDVYGYTF.

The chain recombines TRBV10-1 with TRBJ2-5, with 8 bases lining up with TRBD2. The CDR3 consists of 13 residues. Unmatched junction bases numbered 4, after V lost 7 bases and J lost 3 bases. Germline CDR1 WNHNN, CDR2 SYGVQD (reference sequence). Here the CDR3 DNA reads TGCGCCAGCATGGGGACTAGTAAAGAGACCCAGTACTTC. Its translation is CASMGTSKETQYF.

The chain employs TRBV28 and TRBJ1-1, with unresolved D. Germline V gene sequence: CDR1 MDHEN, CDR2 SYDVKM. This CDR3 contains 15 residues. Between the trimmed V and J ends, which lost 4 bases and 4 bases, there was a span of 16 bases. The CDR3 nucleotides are TGTGCCAGCAGTTCCCCACACCGATCCCCCACTGAAGCTTTCTTT. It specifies CASSSPHRSPTEAFF. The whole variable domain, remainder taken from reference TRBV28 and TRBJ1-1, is DVKVTQSSRYLVKRTGEKVFLECVQDMDHENMFWYRQDPGLGLRLIYFSYDVKMKEKGDIPEGYSVSREKKERFSLILESASTNQTSMYLCASSSPHRSPTEAFFGQGTRLTVV.

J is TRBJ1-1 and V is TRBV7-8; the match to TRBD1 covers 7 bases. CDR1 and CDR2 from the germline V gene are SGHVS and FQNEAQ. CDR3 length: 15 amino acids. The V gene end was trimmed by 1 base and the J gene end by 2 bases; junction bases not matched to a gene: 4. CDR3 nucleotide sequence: TGTGCCAGCAGCTTAGTCGGGACAGACAACACTGAAGCTTTCTTT. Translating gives CASSLVGTDNTEAFF.

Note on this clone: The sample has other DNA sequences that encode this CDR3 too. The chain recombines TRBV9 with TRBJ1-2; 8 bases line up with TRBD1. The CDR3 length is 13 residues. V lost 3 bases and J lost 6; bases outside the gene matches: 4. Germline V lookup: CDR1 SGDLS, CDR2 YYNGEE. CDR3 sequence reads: CASSAGTGDGYTF. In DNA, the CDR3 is TGTGCCAGCAGCGCCGGGACAGGAGATGGCTACACCTTC.

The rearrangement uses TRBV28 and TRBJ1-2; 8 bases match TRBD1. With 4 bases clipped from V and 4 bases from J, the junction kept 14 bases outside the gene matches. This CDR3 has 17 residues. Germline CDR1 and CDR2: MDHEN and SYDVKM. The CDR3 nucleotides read TGTGCCAGCAGTTCCTACAATTACCGGGACAGGTTCTATGGCTACACCTTC. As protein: CASSSYNYRDRFYGYTF.

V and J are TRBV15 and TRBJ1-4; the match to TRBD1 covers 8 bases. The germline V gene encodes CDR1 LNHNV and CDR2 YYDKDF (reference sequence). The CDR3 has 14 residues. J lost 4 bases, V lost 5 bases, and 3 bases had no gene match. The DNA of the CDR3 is TGTGCCACCAGCTGGGACAGGCGTAATGAAAAACTGTTTTTT. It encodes CATSWDRRNEKLFF.

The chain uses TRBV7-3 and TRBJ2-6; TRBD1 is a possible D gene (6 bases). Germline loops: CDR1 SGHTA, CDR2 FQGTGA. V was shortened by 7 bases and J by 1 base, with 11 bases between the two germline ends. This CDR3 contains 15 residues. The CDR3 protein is CASKEQGSGANVLTF. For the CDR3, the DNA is TGTGCCAGCAAGGAACAGGGATCTGGGGCCAACGTCCTGACTTTC.

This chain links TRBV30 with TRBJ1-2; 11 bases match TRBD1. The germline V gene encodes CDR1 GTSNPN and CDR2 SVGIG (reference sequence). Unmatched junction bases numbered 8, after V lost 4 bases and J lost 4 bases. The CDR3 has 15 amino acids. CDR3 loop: CAWISRTGGPYGYTF. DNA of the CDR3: TGTGCCTGGATCTCTAGGACAGGGGGCCCCTATGGCTACACCTTC.

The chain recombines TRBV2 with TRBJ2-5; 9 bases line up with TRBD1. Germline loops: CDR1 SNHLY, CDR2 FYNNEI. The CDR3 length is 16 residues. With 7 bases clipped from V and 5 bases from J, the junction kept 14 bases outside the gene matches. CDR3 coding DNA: TGTGCCAGCACCCTATTAAACAGGGGGCAGGGGGAGACCCAGTACTTC. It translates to CASTLLNRGQGETQYF.

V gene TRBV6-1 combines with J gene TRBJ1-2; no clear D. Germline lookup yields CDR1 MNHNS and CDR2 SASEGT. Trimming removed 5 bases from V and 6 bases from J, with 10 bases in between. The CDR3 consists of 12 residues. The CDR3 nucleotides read TGTGCCAGCAGTCCCAGAAGTAATGGCTACACCTTC. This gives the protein CASSPRSNGYTF.

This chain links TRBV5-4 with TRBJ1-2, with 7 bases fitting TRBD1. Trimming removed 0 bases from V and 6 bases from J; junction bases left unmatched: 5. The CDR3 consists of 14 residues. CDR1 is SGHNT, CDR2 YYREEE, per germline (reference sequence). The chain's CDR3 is CASSLEFRGNGYTF. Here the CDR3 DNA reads TGTGCCAGCAGCTTGGAGTTCAGGGGGAATGGCTACACCTTC.

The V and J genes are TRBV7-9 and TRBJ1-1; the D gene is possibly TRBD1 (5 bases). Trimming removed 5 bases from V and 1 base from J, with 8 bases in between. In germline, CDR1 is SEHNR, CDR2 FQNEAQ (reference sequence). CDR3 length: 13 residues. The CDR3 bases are TGTGCCAGCAGCCGGACACCGAACACTGAAGCTTTCTTT. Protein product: CASSRTPNTEAFF.